This TCR beta chain is drawn from a study of blood T cell repertoires in COVID-19. The overall study: The United States, Italy and Spain provided the acute and convalescent COVID-19 samples. PBMCs, B-cell-depleted T cells, or T cells provided the cDNA or gDNA that made up the material.

Source study methods: Estimated nucleated cell counts came from reference gene primer amplification. Here immunoSEQ multiplex PCR was the method, and the copy in TCRdb shows in-frame clones only, minus some. That table gives V, J and clone size, and the DNA gave D and trimming. The sample lists 260,000 or so clones, over 80% occurring once. Participants reported their clinical history, and cohort assignment relied on those reports. V was trimmed by 4 bases and J by 7 bases, leaving 14 bases between them. The CDR3 loop spans 14 amino acids. CDR1 is SGHNT, CDR2 YYREEE, per germline (reference sequence).

The sequence was collected from a woman younger than 45 with acute COVID-19. Sequenced sample: PBMCs or T cells enriched from blood (not recorded which). The rearrangement uses TRBV5-4 and TRBJ2-2, with a weak D call TRBD2 (6 bases). The CDR3 reads CASSTRLVIGELFF. The CDR3 nucleotides are TGTGCCAGCAGCACGCGACTAGTAATCGGGGAGCTGTTTTTT.